This T cell receptor (beta chain) was recorded in a study of T-cell memory formation after mild COVID-19 (dated by TCRdb to the early 2020s). General notes on the study: TCR sequence clusters from the two donors were found to be largely donor specific. In two donors, T-cell clones that expanded and contracted after mild COVID-19 were tracked by sequencing TCRalpha and TCRbeta repertoires over time. Two young, previously healthy adult volunteers made up the cohort, one male and one female.

A word on this clonotype: The antigen this receptor binds is unknown. No much larger clone exists at a distance of one base, and base qualities are not known.

The instrument given in TCRdb is Illumina NovaSeq 6000. cDNA libraries for TCRalpha and TCRbeta were prepared by 5'RACE using constant-segment primers, with sample barcodes and unique molecular identifiers added. Trizol reagent was used to extract RNA from every sample. Amplification of the libraries took two PCR steps, and the second step added a second sample barcode plus Illumina TruSeq adapters. Sequencing of libraries was performed on an Illumina NovaSeq with 2 x 150 bp paired-end reads. Under the source paper's analysis protocol: Reads were demultiplexed and collapsed into UMI-guided consensus sequences with migec v1.2.7. Using mixcr v2.1.11, UMI consensuses were aligned to TRA and TRB V and J templates and then assembled into clonotypes. Expanded or contracted clonotypes were those called significant by both edgeR and NoisET, with noise models trained on biological replicates. edgeR calls used a false discovery rate-adjusted p below 0.01 and a log2 fold-change threshold of 1. As an exploratory analysis of dynamics, max-normalized trajectories of the 1000 most abundant clonotypes were examined with PCA combined with hierarchical clustering. Separately sequenced CD4+ and CD8+ repertoires were used to assign a CD4 or CD8 phenotype to each responding clone. The raw public reads went through TCRdb reprocessing: fastp at Q25, MiXCR clone calling, in-frame beta chains kept. Each entry merges the rows of one CDR3 protein and shows their most common DNA and genes. The V and J calls shown here were made by TCRdb, not taken from the authors' results. The sample table shows about 390,000 distinct CDR3 sequences, and 16% are seen once. Roughly 21% of the sample belongs to the ten largest clones.

Ficoll-Paque density gradient centrifugation was used to isolate PBMCs. Study-wide conclusions, independent of this receptor: Some responding clones were found in pre-infection memory, which suggests that pre-existing cross-reactive memory T cells took part in the SARS-CoV-2 response. Contracting CD4+ clones were found mainly in CM and EM memory subsets, while CD8+ clones were enriched in EMRA. The study included only two mild cases, and larger cohorts that include severe cases with pre-infection samples were judged to be necessary. SARS-CoV-2 specificity of the second-wave clones peaking on day 37 was not confirmed. Clones that contracted from day 15 to 85 showed balanced CD4/CD8 phenotypes, whereas a second wave of clones that expanded from day 15 to 37 leaned towards CD4+.

The sample consisted of PBMCs or a T cell subset sorted from them (not recorded which). This receptor was obtained from a young man who had mild COVID-19 (a few samples of this study predate the infection). The sample titles of this study are shuffled in the database, so cell type and time point are left out; the donor was told from shared clones.

The CDR3 here reads CASSVGGGRSGANVLTF. DNA sequence: TGTGCCAGCAGTGTGGGAGGGGGTCGCTCTGGGGCCAACGTCCTGACTTTC. Recombination linked TRBV2 to TRBJ2-6; TRBD2 is a possible D gene, resting on 7 matching bases. CDR1 and CDR2 are drawn from the germline V gene: SNHLY, FYNNEI. There are 17 amino acids in the CDR3, from cysteine to phenylalanine inclusive. Only CDR3 DNA remains: 51 bases, in frame from the first base. V gives up 4 bases and J gives up 0 bases, and the segment between their germline ends measures 13 bases.